The 17 T cell receptor beta chains below all came from one sample that was sequenced in a study of shared clonotypes between healthy human individuals. Sequencing used immunoSEQ multiplex PCR; TCRdb keeps in-frame clones, though not all of them. Here the sample spans some 1,100,000 clones, around 78% being singletons. The sample consisted of memory CD4+ T cells from PBMCs. Sample subset: CD45RA-negative fraction. The receptors were gathered from a young man in good health. Some clones in this sample may be carry-over from other donors' samples.

This clone was seen a single time. The CDR3 nucleotides are TGTGCCAGCAGTAACGTTCGAAACACCATATATTTT. Translated, it gives CASSNVRNTIYF. The V call is TRBV28, the J call TRBJ1-3; D not certain. CDR1 is MDHEN and CDR2 is SYDVKM in the germline V gene. The ends were cut back, 5 bases at V and 5 bases at J, with 7 bases in the middle. The CDR3 extends over 12 amino acids.

V usage is TRBV18 and J usage is TRBJ2-1, with 10 bases identical to TRBD2. Trimming at V came to 2 bases and at J to 2 bases, leaving 6 bases not matched to a gene. The germline V gene encodes CDR1 KGHSH and CDR2 LQKENI. This CDR3 has 17 amino acids. The CDR3 nucleotides read TGTGCCAGCTCACCAACTAGCGGGACCTCTCCCTACAATGAGCAGTTCTTC. Its translation is CASSPTSGTSPYNEQFF.

This chain joins TRBV6-1 and TRBJ1-5; D gene ambiguous. Germline V CDR1 and CDR2: MNHNS, SASEGT. V gave up 3 bases and J gave up 0 bases, with 9 bases separating them. The CDR3 totals 15 residues. In DNA, the CDR3 is TGTGCCAGCAGTGACAGGCTCTATAGCAATCAGCCCCAGCATTTT. Residues: CASSDRLYSNQPQHF.

CDR3 sequence (DNA): TGTGCCATCAGAAAAGGGATTGATCAGCCCCAGCATTTT. Its protein product is CAIRKGIDQPQHF. The chain is built from TRBV10-3 and TRBJ1-5; D is unclear. The CDR3 has 13 residues. V dropped 6 bases and J dropped 5 bases, with 11 bases sitting between them. Looked up from germline, CDR1 is ENHRY and CDR2 is SYGVKD.

The chain carries TRBV18 and TRBJ2-2, with D perhaps given as TRBD1 or TRBD2 (6 bases each). V lost 0 bases and J lost 4, with 12 bases in between. The CDR3 spans 16 residues. CDR1 KGHSH and CDR2 LQKENI come from the germline V gene. The CDR3 protein is CASSPPGGAVTGELFF. As DNA, the CDR3 is TGTGCCAGCTCACCACCGGGGGGCGCGGTCACCGGGGAGCTGTTTTTT.

The rearrangement links TRBV7-9 to TRBJ2-5; perhaps TRBD2 as D (5 bases). Trimming pared 0 bases from V and 5 bases from J, leaving 7 bases between. CDR1 and CDR2 (germline): SEHNR, FQNEAQ (reference sequence). The CDR3 is made up of 13 amino acids. The CDR3 region has the DNA TGTGCCAGCAGCTTAGCGAGGGAGGAGACCCAGTACTTC. This encodes CASSLAREETQYF.

The chain uses TRBV29-1 and TRBJ1-1, with 8 bases aligning to TRBD1. The ends lost 4 bases at V and 2 bases at J; junction bases unmatched: 3. The CDR3 loop spans 13 amino acids. Germline V gene data show CDR1 as SQVTM and CDR2 as ANQGSEA. The CDR3 spells CSVAGGRNTEAFF. In nucleotides, the CDR3 is TGCAGCGTTGCAGGGGGCCGAAACACTGAAGCTTTCTTT.

The chain carries TRBV27 and TRBJ2-7; a possible D gene is TRBD1 (6 bases). CDR1 and CDR2 from the germline V gene are MNHEY and SMNVEV (reference sequence). Trimming left V 3 bases short and J 2 bases short, with 14 bases between. The CDR3 runs 15 residues. The CDR3 DNA is TGTGCCAGCAGTTTGGTGATTGGGGACACCTACGAGCAGTACTTC. Protein product: CASSLVIGDTYEQYF.

This chain connects TRBV10-3 to TRBJ2-2; D could derive from TRBD1 or TRBD2 (5 bases each). Per germline, CDR1 ENHRY and CDR2 SYGVKD. V lost 5 bases, J lost 2 bases, and 18 bases lay in between. The CDR3 consists of 17 residues. This CDR3 is CAISPRAGGSNTGELFF. The DNA of the CDR3 is TGTGCCATCAGTCCCAGGGCGGGCGGGTCCAACACCGGGGAGCTGTTTTTT.

V gene TRBV5-4 combines with J gene TRBJ2-3; D unresolved. This CDR3 is built from 15 residues. Trimming took 0 bases from V and 2 from J, leaving 10 bases between them. CDR1 is SGHNT, CDR2 YYREEE, per germline (reference sequence). The CDR3 region has the DNA TGTGCCAGCAGCTTGGGGGGAATCTACACAGATACGCAGTATTTT. It yields the protein CASSLGGIYTDTQYF. The whole variable domain, filled in from reference TRBV5-4 and TRBJ2-3, reads ETGVTQSPTHLIKTRGQQVTLRCSSQSGHNTVSWYQQALGQGPQFIFQYYREEENGRGNFPPRFSGLQFPNYSSELNVNALELDDSALYLCASSLGGIYTDTQYFGPGTRLTVL.

The chain recombines TRBV10-3 with TRBJ2-5; D possibly corresponds to TRBD2 (6 bases). The CDR3 length is 13 residues. Germline CDR1 and CDR2: ENHRY and SYGVKD. Trimming took 3 bases from V and 5 from J, leaving 10 bases between them. The CDR3 region has the DNA TGTGCCATCAGTGAAGGAGGGACCGAGACCCAGTACTTC. It encodes CAISEGGTETQYF.

This sequence joins TRBV28 and TRBJ2-1; D is perhaps TRBD1 or TRBD2 (5 bases each). From germline, CDR1 is MDHEN and CDR2 SYDVKM. The CDR3 extends over 13 amino acids. V gave up 8 bases and J gave up 3 bases, with 11 bases separating them. The CDR3 DNA is TGTGCCAGCTGGGGGACGGTCTACAATGAGCAGTTCTTC. This encodes CASWGTVYNEQFF.

The chain uses TRBV4-3 and TRBJ2-3; tentatively, D is TRBD2 (5 bases). Germline CDR1 LGHNA, CDR2 YSLEER. The CDR3 has 15 residues. The V end was cut by 4 bases, the J end by 1 base, with 12 bases between. The CDR3 sequence: CASSPEFGGTDTQYF. The DNA for the CDR3 is TGCGCCAGCAGCCCGGAGTTCGGGGGCACAGATACGCAGTATTTT.

DNA of the CDR3: TGTGCCAGCAGGTGGAGGGGAGTAGAGACCCAGTACTTC. The encoded protein is CASRWRGVETQYF. The V call is TRBV6-1, the J call TRBJ2-5; D is possibly TRBD2 (6 bases). Germline V CDR1 and CDR2: MNHNS, SASEGT. V was shortened by 6 bases and J by 4 bases, with 12 bases between the two germline ends. This CDR3 comprises 13 residues.

The chain couples TRBV7-7 to TRBJ2-5, with 7 positions matching TRBD2. The CDR3 has 16 amino acids. Germline CDR1 and CDR2: SSHAT and FNYEAQ (reference sequence). V was clipped by 5 bases and J by 1 base; unmatched bases: 10. CDR3 DNA sequence: TGTGCCAGCAGCCCCCGGGCTAGCGGCCCCCAAGAGACCCAGTACTTC. Translated: CASSPRASGPQETQYF.

The rearrangement uses TRBV9 and TRBJ2-6, with unresolved D. Germline V gene lookup returns CDR1 SGDLS and CDR2 YYNGEE. Trimming took 4 bases from V and 4 from J, leaving 9 bases between them. The CDR3 loop spans 14 amino acids. In nucleotides, the CDR3 is TGTGCCAGCAGCCCCGGCTGGGGGGCCAACGTCCTGACTTTC. It codes for CASSPGWGANVLTF.

This chain uses TRBV6-5 with TRBJ2-5; D possibly matches TRBD1 or TRBD2 (5 bases each). The V end was cut by 10 bases, the J end by 0 bases, with 12 bases between. This CDR3 comprises 13 residues. Germline-derived CDR1 and CDR2 are MNHEY and SVGAGI. This CDR3 reads CATTGTDQETQYF. The CDR3 DNA sequence: TGTGCCACTACCGGGACGGACCAAGAGACCCAGTACTTC.